Following are 22 T cell receptor beta chains from one sample sequenced in a study of regulatory T cells in long-lasting Graves disease. Sequencing libraries for TCR beta were prepared with iRepertoire HTBI primers and Arm-PCR of CDR3 regions. MiXCR, applied by TCRdb to the multiplex PCR reads, yields one record per CDR3 protein. Among a few hundred thousand distinct CDR3 sequences listed, over 15% were seen once. Time point indicated: newly diagnosed GD, antithyroid drugs for less than 3 months. Following extraction of RNA from PBMCs, that RNA was used to make the TCR library. The sample was also linked to a second study, of T cells in Graves' hyperthyroidism and ophthalmopathy.

The sample was peripheral blood mononuclear cells (PBMCs), taken at new diagnosis, from a patient treated with antithyroid drugs. These receptors originate from a man in his forties with Graves disease.

In its sample, this clonotype was seen many times. The rearrangement joins TRBV7-2 to TRBJ2-1; no clear D gene. Trimming stripped 5 bases from V and 5 bases from J, with 16 bases between. Germline V gene data show CDR1 as SGHTA and CDR2 as FQGNSA. This CDR3 region has 15 residues. The CDR3 coding sequence is TGTGCCAGCAGCCGTGCGAGCCTTGGGGACAATGAGCAGTTCTTC. This encodes CASSRASLGDNEQFF.

In its sample, this clonotype was seen many times. The chain recombines TRBV9 with TRBJ2-3, with TRBD1 identical over 7 bases. This CDR3 spans 15 amino acids. Per the germline V gene, CDR1 is SGDLS and CDR2 is YYNGEE. J was trimmed by 1 base and V by 3 bases; bases with no gene match: 5. As DNA, the CDR3 is TGTGCCAGCAGCGAGGAGACAGGGCGCACAGATACGCAGTATTTT. Amino acid sequence: CASSEETGRTDTQYF.

The sample holds many counts of this clonotype. The chain employs TRBV7-2 and TRBJ2-7, with 10 bases matching TRBD1. The CDR3 extends over 16 amino acids. Germline trimming cut 5 bases from V and 6 bases from J; bases unmatched to any gene: 13. Germline-derived CDR1 and CDR2 are SGHTA and FQGNSA. In DNA, the CDR3 is TGTGCCAGCAGCCTCCAGGCGGGACAGGGGCGGGTCGAGCAGTACTTC. Amino acid sequence: CASSLQAGQGRVEQYF.

The gene calls are TRBV28 and TRBJ1-6, with 8 bases identical to TRBD1. Losses at the gene ends were 4 bases for V and 0 bases for J; bases not matched to a gene: 14. Germline CDR1 and CDR2: MDHEN and SYDVKM. The CDR3 totals 20 residues. The CDR3 loop is CASSYVTGTGLGSYNSPLHF. In DNA form, the CDR3 reads TGTGCCAGCAGTTACGTCACCGGGACAGGTCTGGGCTCCTATAATTCACCCCTCCACTTT.

This clonotype was counted many times. This chain links TRBV28 with TRBJ2-7; D gene uncertain. V dropped 3 bases and J dropped 2 bases, with 8 bases sitting between them. CDR1 and CDR2 (germline): MDHEN, SYDVKM. The CDR3 has 13 residues. The CDR3 sequence is CASSFQFPYEQYF. CDR3 DNA: TGTGCCAGCAGTTTCCAATTTCCCTACGAGCAGTACTTC.

There are many counts of this clonotype. The J gene is TRBJ2-7, the V gene TRBV6-1; TRBD2 aligns across 8 bases. The CDR3 has 13 residues. The V gene end was trimmed by 6 bases and the J gene end by 6 bases; junction bases not matched to a gene: 7. CDR1 is MNHNS, CDR2 SASEGT, per germline. DNA of the CDR3: TGTGCCAGCAGATGGACTAGCAGTCCCGAGCAGTACTTC. Amino acids: CASRWTSSPEQYF.

The V gene is TRBV7-3, the J gene TRBJ2-1; 8 positions agree with TRBD1. Trimming cost V 6 bases and J 8 bases; bases outside gene matches: 6. Germline CDR1 is SGHTA and CDR2 is FQGTGA. The CDR3 is 13 amino acids. CDR3 bases: TGTGCCAGCAGTTCGGGACAGGACCATGAGCAGTTCTTC. Protein sequence: CASSSGQDHEQFF.

This clonotype came up a few times. The chain combines TRBV11-2 with TRBJ1-2; 11 bases align to TRBD1. Germline V gives CDR1 SGHAT, CDR2 FQNNGV. CDR3 length: 14 residues. V was pared by 4 bases and J by 4 bases, with 2 bases of the junction left unmatched. CDR3 DNA: TGTGCCAGCAGCTCCGGGACAGGGGGCTATGGCTACACCTTC. This gives the protein CASSSGTGGYGYTF.

Notes on this clonotype: This may arise from a read error, as a much more abundant clone is one base away. The gene calls are TRBV27 and TRBJ2-1; TRBD2 matches 16 bases. TRBJ2-5 matches the DNA end more closely, so the J call is doubtful. This CDR3 contains 21 residues. The germline V gene has CDR1 MNHEY and CDR2 SMNVEV (reference sequence). CDR3 protein: CASSFLRRTGTSGGAKETQYF. DNA for the CDR3: TGTGCCAGCAGTTTCCTCCGGCGGACCGGGACTAGCGGGGGGGCCAAGGAGACCCAGTACTTC.

This clonotype was counted many times. The chain couples TRBV5-1 to TRBJ2-1; 14 bases agree with TRBD2. Germline V gene lookup returns CDR1 SGHRS and CDR2 YFSETQ. The CDR3 loop spans 18 amino acids. After removal of 4 bases from V and 4 bases from J, the junction contained 10 bases not matched to a gene. CDR3 in amino acids: CASSPRTSGGIEYNEQFF. The CDR3 nucleotides read TGCGCCAGCAGCCCAAGGACTAGCGGGGGGATCGAGTACAATGAGCAGTTCTTC.

There are many counts of this clonotype. The chain carries TRBV7-2 and TRBJ2-7; 7 nucleotides align to TRBD1. V shed 3 bases, J shed 4 bases, and the junction held 9 bases outside the gene matches. CDR1 and CDR2 from the germline V gene are SGHTA and FQGNSA. The CDR3 is 15 amino acids. CDR3 sequence (DNA): TGTGCCAGCAGCTTGAATTCACAGGGGCCTTACGAGCAGTACTTC. Translated: CASSLNSQGPYEQYF.

This clonotype was found many times. CDR3 protein: CASSRPRTGAYEQYF. In DNA, the CDR3 is TGTGCCAGCAGCCGACCTCGGACGGGAGCCTACGAGCAGTACTTC. The chain is built from TRBV28 and TRBJ2-7, with a weak D call TRBD2 (6 bases). Germline loops: CDR1 MDHEN, CDR2 SYDVKM. V lost 6 bases, J lost 2 bases, and 17 bases lay in between. This CDR3 contains 15 residues.

This clonotype was seen repeatedly, ten times or more. The V call is TRBV7-9, the J call TRBJ2-2; 10 nucleotides align to TRBD1. This CDR3 region has 16 residues. The J segment lost 6 bases and the V segment lost 4 bases, leaving 8 bases of the junction unmatched. CDR1 and CDR2 from the germline V gene are SEHNR and FQNEAQ (reference sequence). Here the CDR3 DNA reads TGTGCCAGCAGCTCTTGGACAGGGGGTCGAGCCGGGGAGCTGTTTTTT. Encoded protein: CASSSWTGGRAGELFF.

This clonotype was found many times. This chain joins TRBV5-1 and TRBJ2-1; 9 nucleotides line up with TRBD1. This CDR3 has 15 residues. Trimming cost V 1 base and J 4 bases; bases outside gene matches: 3. Per the germline V gene, CDR1 is SGHRS and CDR2 is YFSETQ. The CDR3 DNA reads TGCGCCAGCAGCTTGAGACAGGGGGGGTACAATGAGCAGTTCTTC. Its translation is CASSLRQGGYNEQFF.

Many counts were recorded for this clonotype. This chain connects TRBV11-2 to TRBJ2-1; 9 bases are shared with TRBD2. Trimming removed 6 bases from V and 7 bases from J; junction bases left unmatched: 10. CDR3 length: 15 residues. Germline CDR1 reads SGHAT; CDR2 reads FQNNGV. Written as DNA, the CDR3 is TGTGCCAGCAGTCCCACGGGACTAGCAATTAATGAGCAGTTCTTC. Translation gives CASSPTGLAINEQFF.

This clonotype was seen at least ten times. The chain combines TRBV6-5 with TRBJ1-5, with D possibly TRBD1 on 6 matching bases. V was pared by 2 bases and J by 2 bases, with 10 bases between. CDR1 and CDR2 (germline): MNHEY, SVGAGI. CDR3 size: 15 residues. The CDR3 spells CASSYEGGGNQPQHF. For the CDR3, the DNA is TGTGCCAGCAGTTACGAGGGGGGCGGCAATCAGCCCCAGCATTTT.

This clonotype has a handful of counts. The chain carries TRBV7-9 and TRBJ2-2; D not resolved. V lost 5 bases and J 2 bases, leaving 6 bases between the germline ends. The CDR3 extends over 13 amino acids. Germline-derived CDR1 and CDR2 are SEHNR and FQNEAQ (reference sequence). Here the CDR3 reads CASSKENTGELFF. CDR3 DNA sequence: TGTGCCAGCAGCAAGGAAAACACCGGGGAGCTGTTTTTT.

As concerns this clonotype: This may stem from a read error, because a much larger clone lies one nucleotide away. The rearrangement uses TRBV6-1 and TRBJ1-6, with TRBD1 as a possible D gene (5 bases). The CDR3 totals 14 residues. Trimming shortened V by 6 bases and J by 10 bases, and 16 bases separated the two germline ends. The germline V gene has CDR1 MNHNS and CDR2 SASEGT. The CDR3, as DNA: TGTGCCAGCAGCCAGACAGAGAACTGGTCACCCCTCCACTTT. It is translated as CASSQTENWSPLHF.

This clonotype has ten or more counts. The V gene is TRBV12-5, the J gene TRBJ2-7, with 9 bases aligning to TRBD2. Germline loops: CDR1 LGHNT, CDR2 FRNRAP. The CDR3 has 17 residues. V lost 2 bases, J lost 0 bases, and 8 bases stayed unmatched. The CDR3 protein is CASGLRLAGKNSYEQYF. The CDR3, as DNA: TGTGCTAGTGGTTTGAGGCTAGCGGGAAAGAACTCCTACGAGCAGTACTTC.

The V gene is TRBV2, the J gene TRBJ1-1, with a weak D call TRBD1 (5 bases). CDR1 and CDR2 from the germline V gene are SNHLY and FYNNEI. Trimming pared 6 bases from V and 0 bases from J, leaving 11 bases between. The CDR3 runs to 14 residues. Here the CDR3 DNA reads TGTGCCAGCAGAGCCGTGGGACTGAACACTGAAGCTTTCTTT. Protein: CASRAVGLNTEAFF.

Many counts were recorded for this clonotype. J is TRBJ1-3 and V is TRBV12-3 or TRBV12-4; D gene uncertain. The CDR3 has 15 residues. The germline V and J ends were trimmed by 2 bases and 0 bases, with 8 bases remaining between them. The chain's CDR3 is CASSLRRISGNTIYF. As DNA, the CDR3 is TGTGCCAGCAGTTTAAGACGGATCTCTGGAAACACCATATATTTT.

Comment on this clonotype: With only one base between it and a far larger clone, this is likely a read error. The chain has TRBV20-1 and TRBJ2-1; D is possibly TRBD2 (6 bases). The CDR3 loop spans 13 amino acids. Germline values: CDR1 DFQATT, CDR2 SNEGSKA (reference sequence). V was clipped by 4 bases and J by 10 bases, with 17 bases between them. CDR3 DNA: TGCAGTGCTACTACCGGGACTCTCTACGAGCAGTTCTTC. This codes for CSATTGTLYEQFF.